The 17 T cell receptor beta chains below all came from one sample that was sequenced in a study of blood T cell repertoires in COVID-19. The method was immunoSEQ multiplex PCR; TCRdb's version includes in-frame clones alone and lacks a portion of them. The table shows 90,000 or so clones, with about 82% occurring only once. Material for sequencing was peripheral blood. The receptors derive from a human donor in a cohort sampled during active COVID-19.

J is TRBJ2-5 and V is TRBV10-3; 7 nucleotides agree with TRBD1. V trimming: 6 bases; J trimming: 1 base; junction bases outside the gene matches: 8. Germline CDR1 reads ENHRY; CDR2 reads SYGVKD. The CDR3 extends over 15 amino acids. The CDR3 DNA is TGTGCCATCAGGCTTGAGGGACAGCGCCAAGAGACCCAGTACTTC. The encoded protein is CAIRLEGQRQETQYF.

V is TRBV7-2 and J is TRBJ2-1; no clear D. Trimming left V 1 base short and J 5 bases short, with 6 bases between. Germline values: CDR1 SGHTA, CDR2 FQGNSA. The length of the CDR3 is 13 residues. CDR3 region: CASSLEQHNEQFF. The CDR3 DNA reads as TGTGCCAGCAGCTTAGAACAGCACAATGAGCAGTTCTTC.

The chain has TRBV6-5 and TRBJ2-7; weak D call: TRBD1 (5 bases). V lost 0 bases to trimming and J lost 0 bases, with 9 bases between them. The CDR3 is made up of 15 amino acids. CDR1 is MNHEY and CDR2 is SVGAGI in the germline V gene. In DNA form, the CDR3 reads TGTGCCAGCAGTTACTCCTCAGACAGCTCCTACGAGCAGTACTTC. Protein sequence: CASSYSSDSSYEQYF.

The rearrangement links TRBV6-5 to TRBJ2-7, with TRBD1 matching 10 bases. Germline V gives CDR1 MNHEY, CDR2 SVGAGI. The ends lost 8 bases at V and 6 bases at J; junction bases unmatched: 13. This CDR3 region has 15 residues. CDR3 amino acids: CASEGAGTGDSEQYF. The CDR3 DNA reads as TGTGCCAGCGAGGGGGCAGGGACAGGGGATTCCGAGCAGTACTTC.

The genes are TRBV4-1 and TRBJ2-7; TRBD2 matches 9 bases. The ends lost 1 base at V and 3 bases at J; junction bases unmatched: 4. The CDR3 loop spans 15 amino acids. Germline V lookup: CDR1 MGHRA, CDR2 YSYEKL. CDR3 DNA: TGCGCCAGCAGCCAAGCTAGCGGGAACTACTACGAGCAGTACTTC. It specifies CASSQASGNYYEQYF.

V usage is TRBV9 and J usage is TRBJ1-1; TRBD1 agrees at 7 bases. The CDR3 runs 14 residues. The germline gives CDR1 SGDLS, CDR2 YYNGEE. After removal of 0 bases from V and 11 bases from J, the junction contained 10 bases not matched to a gene. CDR3 nucleotide sequence: TGTGCCAGCAGCGTAGGACAGGGTAGGGGAACGGCTTTCTTT. Translating it yields CASSVGQGRGTAFF.

The chain is built from TRBV7-9 and TRBJ2-3; D is possibly TRBD2 (5 bases). The CDR3 consists of 18 residues. The ends were cut back, 1 base at V and 1 base at J, with 18 bases in the middle. From germline, CDR1 is SEHNR and CDR2 FQNEAQ (reference sequence). The DNA of the CDR3 is TGTGCCAGCAGCTTAGTAAGCGGCTGGGAGTACCGCACAGATACGCAGTATTTT. Amino acids: CASSLVSGWEYRTDTQYF. Based on the CDR3 plus reference TRBV7-9 and TRBJ2-3, the full variable domain is DTGVSQNPRHKITKRGQNVTFRCDPISEHNRLYWYRQTLGQGPEFLTYFQNEAQLEKSRLLSDRFSAERPKGSFSTLEIQRTEQGDSAMYLCASSLVSGWEYRTDTQYFGPGTRLTVL.

J is TRBJ2-2 and V is TRBV3-1 (or the pseudogene TRBV3-2); tentatively, D is TRBD2 (5 bases). This CDR3 is built from 14 residues. The germline V and J ends were trimmed by 4 bases and 0 bases, with 6 bases remaining between them. The germline V gene has CDR1 LGHDT and CDR2 YNNKEL (reference sequence). The CDR3: CASSPGTNTGELFF. The CDR3 DNA follows: TGTGCCAGCAGCCCCGGGACGAACACCGGGGAGCTGTTTTTT.

The chain carries TRBV6-5 and TRBJ1-2; TRBD1 aligns across 7 bases. CDR1 is MNHEY and CDR2 is SVGAGI in the germline V gene. CDR3 length: 15 residues. V was pared by 2 bases and J by 4 bases, with 7 bases of the junction left unmatched. CDR3 coding DNA: TGTGCCAGCAGTTACGGGGACAGTCACCGCTATGGCTACACCTTC. It codes for CASSYGDSHRYGYTF.

The chain employs TRBV5-1 and TRBJ1-4, with D uncertain. V was trimmed by 4 bases and J by 1 base, leaving 17 bases between them. Looked up from germline, CDR1 is SGHRS and CDR2 is YFSETQ. CDR3 length: 17 residues. This CDR3 is CASSPSGMVRTNEKLFF. The CDR3 nucleotides read TGCGCCAGCAGCCCCTCGGGGATGGTACGAACTAATGAAAAACTGTTTTTT.

This clone was counted only a few times. V usage is TRBV7-9 and J usage is TRBJ1-5; 7 bases are a match to TRBD1. The CDR3 sequence is 16 residues long. V dropped 5 bases and J dropped 3; count of bases not matched to a gene: 10. Per the germline V gene, CDR1 is SEHNR and CDR2 is FQNEAQ (reference sequence). The CDR3: CASSTGRQGPNQPQHF. In DNA, the CDR3 is TGTGCCAGCAGCACGGGACGACAGGGACCCAATCAGCCCCAGCATTTT.

The rearrangement links TRBV9 to TRBJ2-1; 13 positions agree with TRBD2. Germline assignment: CDR1 SGDLS and CDR2 YYNGEE. After removal of 3 bases from V and 1 base from J, the junction contained 7 bases not matched to a gene. CDR3 length equals 18 residues. CDR3 region: CASSETGLAGNSYNEQFF. CDR3 nucleotide sequence: TGTGCCAGCAGCGAGACGGGACTAGCGGGGAATTCCTACAATGAGCAGTTCTTC.

The chain carries TRBV4-1 and TRBJ2-1; 7 bases map to TRBD1. The CDR3 spans 17 residues. The V gene's germline CDR1 is MGHRA and CDR2 YSYEKL. Unmatched junction bases numbered 8, after V lost 0 bases and J lost 3 bases. CDR3 nucleotide sequence: TGCGCCAGCAGCCAAGAAATAGAGGGGGCAATCTACAATGAGCAGTTCTTC. Translating it yields CASSQEIEGAIYNEQFF.

The V and J genes are TRBV5-6 and TRBJ1-2; weak D call: TRBD1 (5 bases). CDR1 SGHDT and CDR2 YYEEEE come from the germline V gene. This CDR3 spans 15 amino acids. The germline V and J ends were trimmed by 1 base and 8 bases, with 18 bases remaining between them. The CDR3 spells CASSLKGRRDRGYTF. The CDR3 DNA is TGTGCCAGCAGCTTGAAGGGGCGAAGAGATAGAGGCTACACCTTC.

CDR3 bases: TGTGCCAGCAGCGAAGAACAGGGGCTCGGACGGGAGCAGTACTTC. Amino acid sequence: CASSEEQGLGREQYF. The V gene is TRBV11-2, the J gene TRBJ2-7; 7 nucleotides line up with TRBD1. The V gene's germline CDR1 is SGHAT and CDR2 FQNNGV. CDR3 length equals 15 residues. V shed 5 bases and J 7 bases; nucleotides not matched to a gene: 14. Based on the CDR3 plus reference TRBV11-2 and TRBJ2-7, the full variable domain is EAGVAQSPRYKIIEKRQSVAFWCNPISGHATLYWYQQILGQGPKLLIQFQNNGVVDDSQLPKDRFSAERLKGVDSTLKIQPAKLEDSAVYLCASSEEQGLGREQYFGPGTRLTVT.

The J gene is TRBJ2-3, the V gene TRBV25-1; D perhaps matches TRBD1 (6 bases). Germline loops: CDR1 MGHDK, CDR2 SYGVNS. The ends were cut back, 5 bases at V and 3 bases at J, with 12 bases in the middle. The CDR3 has 14 residues. CDR3: CASSPGHTTDTQYF. The CDR3 DNA is TGTGCCAGCAGTCCGGGACACACGACAGATACGCAGTATTTT.

The chain is built from TRBV27 and TRBJ2-3; D unresolved. Germline CDR1 reads MNHEY; CDR2 reads SMNVEV (reference sequence). The CDR3 covers 14 residues. V was shortened by 0 bases and J by 6 bases, with 10 bases between the two germline ends. This CDR3 reads CASSLSALLDTQYF. In DNA form, the CDR3 reads TGTGCCAGCAGTTTATCGGCCTTATTGGATACGCAGTATTTT.